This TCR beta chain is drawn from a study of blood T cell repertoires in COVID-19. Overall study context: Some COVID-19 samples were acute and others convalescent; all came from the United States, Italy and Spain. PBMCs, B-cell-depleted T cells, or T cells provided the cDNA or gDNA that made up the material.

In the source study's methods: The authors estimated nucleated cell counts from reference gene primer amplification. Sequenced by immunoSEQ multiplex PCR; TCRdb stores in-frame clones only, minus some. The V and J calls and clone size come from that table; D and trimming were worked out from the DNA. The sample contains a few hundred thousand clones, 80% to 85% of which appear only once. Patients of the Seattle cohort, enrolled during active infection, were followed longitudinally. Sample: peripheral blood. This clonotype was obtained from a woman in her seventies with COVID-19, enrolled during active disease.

The CDR3 sequence: CASSSTRNTGELFF. In nucleotides, the CDR3 is TGTGCCAGCAGCTCGACACGAAACACCGGGGAGCTGTTTTTT. The V gene is TRBV3-1 (or the pseudogene TRBV3-2), the J gene TRBJ2-2; D uncertain. V lost 5 bases to trimming and J lost 2 bases, with 9 bases between them. CDR1 and CDR2 (germline): LGHDT, YNNKEL (reference sequence). This CDR3 comprises 14 residues.